Listed here is a single T cell receptor (beta chain). Its antigen is as yet unknown. Germline CDR1 is SGHTS and CDR2 is YDEGEE. CDR3 length: 14 amino acids. Losses at the gene ends were 4 bases for V and 4 bases for J; bases not matched to a gene: 4. These data originate in a study of T cell responses to AZD1222 COVID-19 vaccine. Produced via immunoSEQ multiplex PCR; TCRdb's table is partial and in-frame only. The sample has some 170,000 clones, around 87% seen once; the top ten hold around 4.5%. Study conclusions and caveats: Donors skewed white British and female; clonal diversity was possibly underestimated.

This rearrangement joins TRBV5-8 to TRBJ2-5; 10 bases agree with TRBD1. The specimen was peripheral blood, collected 28 days after the second AZD1222 dose. The receptor was isolated from an adult who received the AZD1222 COVID-19 vaccine. CDR3 in DNA: TGTGCCAGCAGCCCCGGGACAGGGGCAGAGACCCAGTACTTC. This encodes CASSPGTGAETQYF.